Listed here is a single TCR beta chain. At one boundary the junction diverges from the germline segment, which might be a read error. Scientists recovered RNA and DNA together from approximately 20-30 mg of unsorted bulk tissue. Researchers generated TCR beta cDNA from 500 to 600 ng of total RNA, relying on a constant-region primer. Employing slightly modified ARM-PCR, three nested multiplex PCR rounds were run, and these gave rise to the TCR beta libraries. With TRBV1-TRBV30 forward primers and a C-beta reverse primer, the first two PCR rounds were run for approximately 10 cycles each. TCRdb itself ran the multiplex PCR reads through MiXCR, one entry per CDR3 protein. The repertoire holds about 43,000 distinct CDR3 sequences, with approximately 70% as singletons. The sample originates from a study of tumor-infiltrating lymphocytes in primary liver carcinoma. In germline, CDR1 is SGHAT, CDR2 FQDESV (reference sequence). The CDR3 consists of 14 residues.

The sequenced sample was liver tumor tissue from sampling region 2. Subset indicated: tumor region T2, inferior pole. This sequence joins TRBV11-1 and TRBJ2-5; a possible D gene is TRBD1 (5 bases). This TCR came from a man in his forties or fifties with primary liver carcinoma and hepatitis B virus infection. The CDR3 region is CASSLGTSRETRYF. CDR3 DNA sequence: TGTGCCAGCAGCTTAGGGACATCCCGAGAGACCCGGTACTTC.